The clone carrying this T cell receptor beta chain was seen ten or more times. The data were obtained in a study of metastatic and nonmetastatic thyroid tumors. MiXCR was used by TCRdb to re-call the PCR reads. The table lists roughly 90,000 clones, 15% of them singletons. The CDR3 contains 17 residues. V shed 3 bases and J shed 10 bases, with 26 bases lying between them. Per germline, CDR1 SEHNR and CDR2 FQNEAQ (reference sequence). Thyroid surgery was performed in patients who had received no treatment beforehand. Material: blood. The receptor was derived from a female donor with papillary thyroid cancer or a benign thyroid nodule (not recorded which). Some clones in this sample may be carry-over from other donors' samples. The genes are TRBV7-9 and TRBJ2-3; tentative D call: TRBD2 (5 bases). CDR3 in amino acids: CASSLTGKSGRTFAQYF. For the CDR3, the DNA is TGTGCCAGCAGCTTGACGGGAAAGTCAGGCCGGACTTTCGCGCAGTATTTT.